Below are 17 T cell receptor beta chains sequenced from a single sample in a study of blood T cells in healthy people across ages. Through a sample-barcoded 5' primer and a J-beta primer mix, a second PCR was run for roughly 6 to 12 cycles. TCRdb re-called the 5' RACE reads with MiXCR, one entry per CDR3 protein. This table has about 780,000 distinct CDR3 sequences, about 46% appearing once. Input material: blood. The receptors stem from a man at least 80 years old in good health.

This chain uses TRBV20-1 with TRBJ1-2; D possibly corresponds to TRBD1 (5 bases). CDR3 length: 12 amino acids. CDR1 is DFQATT and CDR2 is SNEGSKA in the germline V gene (reference sequence). Trimming took 6 bases from V and 6 from J, leaving 14 bases between them. For the CDR3, the DNA is TGCAGTGCCAAGCGAGGGACGGATGGCTACACCTTC. Amino acid sequence: CSAKRGTDGYTF.

This clonotype showed up just a few times. The V gene is TRBV2, the J gene TRBJ2-1; D might be TRBD2 (5 bases). This CDR3 is 16 amino acids long. The germline V gene encodes CDR1 SNHLY and CDR2 FYNNEI. V lost 7 bases to trimming and J lost 0 bases, with 16 bases between them. CDR3 protein: CASKSRTGISYNEQFF. Written as DNA, the CDR3 is TGTGCCAGCAAATCCCGGACGGGGATCTCCTACAATGAGCAGTTCTTC.

J is TRBJ2-6 and V is TRBV4-1, with 8 bases fitting TRBD1. Germline lookup yields CDR1 MGHRA and CDR2 YSYEKL. The V and J ends lost 4 bases and 5 bases, in that order; junction bases with no gene match: 10. The CDR3 consists of 17 residues. The chain's CDR3 is CASSLATGASRANVLTF. The DNA of the CDR3 is TGCGCCAGCAGCCTTGCGACAGGGGCGAGTCGGGCCAACGTCCTGACTTTC.

In regard to this clonotype: A much larger clone differs by one base, so this may be a read error. This rearrangement joins TRBV20-1 to TRBJ2-1; D call uncertain. TRBJ2-7 matches the DNA end more closely, so the J call is doubtful. The germline CDR1 and CDR2 sequences are DFQATT and SNEGSKA (reference sequence). This CDR3 comprises 14 residues. CDR3: CSARDQDHSNEQYF. DNA for the CDR3: TGCAGTGCTAGAGATCAAGATCACTCCAATGAGCAGTACTTC.

The V gene is TRBV2, the J gene TRBJ2-1, with 13 bases that match TRBD2. V was clipped by 6 bases and J by 5 bases; unmatched bases: 10. The CDR3 is 17 amino acids. Germline CDR1 reads SNHLY; CDR2 reads FYNNEI. The CDR3 loop is CASSQPLTSGRNNEQFF. The CDR3 bases are TGTGCCAGCAGCCAGCCTCTGACTAGCGGGAGGAACAATGAGCAGTTCTTC.

The rearrangement joins TRBV11-3 to TRBJ2-1; 8 nucleotides agree with TRBD2. This CDR3 comprises 16 residues. With V trimmed by 1 base and J by 2 bases, 4 bases remained unmatched. Germline CDR1 and CDR2: SGHNT and YENEEA. The CDR3 DNA is TGTGCCAGCAGCTTAGCGGCTAGCGGGCCCTACAATGAGCAGTTCTTC. Encoded protein: CASSLAASGPYNEQFF.

The CDR3: CSARTGGAHQPQHF. DNA for the CDR3: TGCAGTGCTCGGACAGGGGGCGCCCATCAGCCCCAGCATTTT. The V call is TRBV20-1, the J call TRBJ1-5; 11 nucleotides match TRBD1. Germline lookup yields CDR1 DFQATT and CDR2 SNEGSKA (reference sequence). J lost 5 bases, V lost 5 bases, and 5 bases had no gene match. This CDR3 is built from 14 residues.

The chain recombines TRBV20-1 with TRBJ1-4, with D unresolved. This CDR3 has 11 amino acids. The germline gives CDR1 DFQATT, CDR2 SNEGSKA (reference sequence). V lost 3 bases, J lost 8 bases, and 7 bases lay in between. CDR3 protein: CSASHREKLFF. The CDR3 nucleotides are TGCAGTGCTAGTCATCGCGAAAAACTGTTTTTT.

This chain links TRBV5-5 with TRBJ1-5; no clear D. The ends were cut back, 1 base at V and 0 bases at J, with 14 bases in the middle. This CDR3 is built from 17 residues. CDR1 is SGHKS, CDR2 YYEKEE, per germline (reference sequence). CDR3 protein: CASSLTPADVSNQPQHF. In DNA, the CDR3 is TGTGCCAGCAGCTTGACCCCCGCGGACGTTAGCAATCAGCCCCAGCATTTT.

This clonotype was observed a few times. In nucleotides, the CDR3 is TGTGCCAGCAGCTTTAGCGGGAGGCCCTCCCGCACAGATACGCAGTATTTT. Its translation: CASSFSGRPSRTDTQYF. V gene TRBV7-2 combines with J gene TRBJ2-3; 10 nucleotides line up with TRBD2. With 3 bases clipped from V and 1 base from J, the junction kept 7 bases outside the gene matches. This CDR3 is built from 17 residues. The V gene's germline CDR1 is SGHTA and CDR2 FQGNSA.

The chain employs TRBV20-1 and TRBJ2-1, with TRBD1 identical over 8 bases. The V gene's germline CDR1 is DFQATT and CDR2 SNEGSKA (reference sequence). The CDR3 consists of 14 residues. J gave up 7 bases and V 2 bases, and 7 bases lay outside the gene matches. The CDR3, as DNA: TGCAGTGCTAGAAGGACAGGGTCTCGGAATGAGCAGTTCTTC. Its protein product is CSARRTGSRNEQFF.

The chain uses TRBV10-3 and TRBJ2-1; TRBD1 is a possible D gene (5 bases). The germline V gene encodes CDR1 ENHRY and CDR2 SYGVKD. Trimming stripped 2 bases from V and 9 bases from J, with 11 bases between. The CDR3 loop spans 13 amino acids. CDR3 DNA: TGTGCCATCAGTGAGCCAAAGGGGCCTGAGCAGTTCTTC. This encodes CAISEPKGPEQFF.

This chain connects TRBV6-6 to TRBJ2-1, with D uncertain. The V gene's germline CDR1 is MNHNY and CDR2 SVGAGI (reference sequence). The CDR3 runs 14 residues. Trimming removed 11 bases at V and 0 bases at J, with 14 bases between. The CDR3 region has the DNA TGTGCCGCGACGGCCTCGAGCTCCTACAATGAGCAGTTCTTC. Its translation: CAATASSSYNEQFF.

V gene TRBV12-3 or TRBV12-4 combines with J gene TRBJ2-3; unclear D gene. The CDR3 extends over 16 amino acids. Trimming cost V 2 bases and J 2 bases, with 14 bases left between them. CDR3 residues: CASSLRRRAPTDTQYF. The CDR3 nucleotides are TGTGCCAGCAGTTTAAGGCGGAGAGCCCCCACAGATACGCAGTATTTT.

This clonotype was picked up one time. The rearrangement joins TRBV28 to TRBJ1-6, with D uncertain. This CDR3 is built from 17 residues. Germline V gives CDR1 MDHEN, CDR2 SYDVKM. V was pared by 3 bases and J by 5 bases, with 17 bases between. CDR3 bases: TGTGCCAGCAGTTTTGATCCGGGCTCGTTAGATAATTCACCCCTCCACTTT. Amino acids: CASSFDPGSLDNSPLHF.

This chain connects TRBV7-9 to TRBJ2-7, with no clear D. V gave up 0 bases and J gave up 0 bases, with 12 bases separating them. Germline V gives CDR1 SEHNR, CDR2 FQNEAQ (reference sequence). The CDR3 covers 16 residues. The CDR3 sequence is CASSLAEGPSSYEQYF. As DNA, the CDR3 is TGTGCCAGCAGCTTAGCGGAAGGACCTTCCTCCTACGAGCAGTACTTC. The full variable domain, rest sourced from reference TRBV7-9 and TRBJ2-7, is DTGVSQNPRHKITKRGQNVTFRCDPISEHNRLYWYRQTLGQGPEFLTYFQNEAQLEKSRLLSDRFSAERPKGSFSTLEIQRTEQGDSAMYLCASSLAEGPSSYEQYFGPGTRLTVT.

The V and J genes are TRBV29-1 and TRBJ2-3; 10 nucleotides match TRBD2. The germline V gene encodes CDR1 SQVTM and CDR2 ANQGSEA. The CDR3 length is 14 residues. The J segment lost 3 bases and the V segment lost 3 bases, leaving 3 bases of the junction unmatched. CDR3 nucleotides: TGCAGCGTTGAGGTTAGCGGGGGGACAGATACGCAGTATTTT. It codes for CSVEVSGGTDTQYF.